What follows is one T cell receptor beta chain and its context. Its antigen is still unknown. The sample comes from a study of graft-versus-host responses after intestinal transplantation. Here immunoSEQ multiplex PCR was the method, and the copy in TCRdb shows in-frame clones only, minus some. The data contain about 81,000 clones, approximately 91% of them singletons. After removal of 6 bases from V and 0 bases from J, the junction contained 12 bases not matched to a gene. CDR1 and CDR2 from the germline V gene are SNHLY and FYNNEI. The CDR3 consists of 18 residues. Here the sequenced sample was unstimulated CD4+ T cells sorted from spleen or lymph node cells, taken before intestinal transplant. The receptor's source is a human donor who received an intestinal transplant. This chain links TRBV2 with TRBJ2-7; 12 nucleotides line up with TRBD2. The CDR3 protein is CASRTGTSGPVSSYEQYF. The CDR3, as DNA: TGTGCCAGCAGGACCGGGACTAGCGGGCCCGTCAGCTCCTACGAGCAGTACTTC.